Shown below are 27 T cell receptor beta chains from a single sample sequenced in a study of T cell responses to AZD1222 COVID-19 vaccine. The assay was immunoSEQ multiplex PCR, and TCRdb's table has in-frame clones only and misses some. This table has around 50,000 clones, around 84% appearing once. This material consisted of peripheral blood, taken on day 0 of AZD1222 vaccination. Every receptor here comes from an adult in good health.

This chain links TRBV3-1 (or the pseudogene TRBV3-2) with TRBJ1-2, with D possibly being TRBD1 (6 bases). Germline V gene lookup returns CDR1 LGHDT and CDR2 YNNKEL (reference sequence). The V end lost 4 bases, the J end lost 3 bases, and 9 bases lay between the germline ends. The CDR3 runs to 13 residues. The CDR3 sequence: CASSPGGDYGYTF. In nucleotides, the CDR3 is TGTGCCAGCAGCCCCGGGGGCGACTATGGCTACACCTTC.

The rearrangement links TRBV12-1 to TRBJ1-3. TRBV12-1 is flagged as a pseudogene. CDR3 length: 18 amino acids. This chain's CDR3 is CASSPLAAAPDRGNTIYF. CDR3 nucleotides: TGTGCCAGCAGCCCGTTAGCCGCCGCGCCAGACCGTGGAAACACCATATATTTT.

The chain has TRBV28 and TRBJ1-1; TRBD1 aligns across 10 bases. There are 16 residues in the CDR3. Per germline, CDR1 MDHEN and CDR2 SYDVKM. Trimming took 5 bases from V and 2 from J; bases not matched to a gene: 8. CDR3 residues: CASSLRDRGRNTEAFF. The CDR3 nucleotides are TGTGCCAGCAGTCTCAGGGACAGGGGAAGAAACACTGAAGCTTTCTTT.

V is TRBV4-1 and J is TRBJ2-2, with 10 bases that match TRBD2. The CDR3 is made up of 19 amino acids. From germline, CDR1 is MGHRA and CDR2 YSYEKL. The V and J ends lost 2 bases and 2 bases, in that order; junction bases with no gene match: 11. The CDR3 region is CASSQKRSGTSANTGELFF. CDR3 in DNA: TGCGCCAGCAGCCAAAAACGCTCCGGGACTAGCGCAAACACCGGGGAGCTGTTTTTT.

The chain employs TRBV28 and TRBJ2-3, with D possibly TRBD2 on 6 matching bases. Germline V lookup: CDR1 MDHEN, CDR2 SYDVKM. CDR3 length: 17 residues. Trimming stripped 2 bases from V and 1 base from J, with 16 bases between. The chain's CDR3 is CASSLRDSPGGTDTQYF. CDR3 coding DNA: TGTGCCAGCAGTTTAAGGGACTCACCTGGGGGCACAGATACGCAGTATTTT.

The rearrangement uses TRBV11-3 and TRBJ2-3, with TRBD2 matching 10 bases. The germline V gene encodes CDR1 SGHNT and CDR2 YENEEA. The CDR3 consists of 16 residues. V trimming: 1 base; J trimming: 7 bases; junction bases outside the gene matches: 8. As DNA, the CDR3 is TGTGCCAGCAGCTTAGTAGCGGGGGGAGCCCTACATACGCAGTATTTT. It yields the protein CASSLVAGGALHTQYF. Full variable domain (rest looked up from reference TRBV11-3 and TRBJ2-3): EAGVVQSPRYKIIEKKQPVAFWCNPISGHNTLYWYLQNLGQGPELLIRYENEEAVDDSQLPKDRFSAERLKGVDSTLKIQPAELGDSAVYLCASSLVAGGALHTQYFGPGTRLTVL.

The CDR3 bases are TGTGCCAGCAGCTTGGAGGGCGGGGTCGGCGAGCAGTACTTC. It yields the protein CASSLEGGVGEQYF. The V call is TRBV5-6, the J call TRBJ2-7; D is perhaps TRBD2 (6 bases). The germline CDR1 and CDR2 sequences are SGHDT and YYEEEE. V lost 0 bases and J lost 6, with 13 bases in between. CDR3 size: 14 residues. The variable domain in full, completed from reference TRBV5-6 and TRBJ2-7, reads DAGVTQSPTHLIKTRGQQVTLRCSPKSGHDTVSWYQQALGQGPQFIFQYYEEEERQRGNFPDRFSGHQFPNYSSELNVNALLLGDSALYLCASSLEGGVGEQYFGPGTRLTVT.

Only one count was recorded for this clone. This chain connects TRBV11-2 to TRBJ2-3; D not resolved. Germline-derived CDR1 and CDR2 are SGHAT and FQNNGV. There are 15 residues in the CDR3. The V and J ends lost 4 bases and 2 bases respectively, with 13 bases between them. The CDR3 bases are TGTGCCAGCAGCTGGGGTTCTGCGGCCACAGATACGCAGTATTTT. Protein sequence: CASSWGSAATDTQYF.

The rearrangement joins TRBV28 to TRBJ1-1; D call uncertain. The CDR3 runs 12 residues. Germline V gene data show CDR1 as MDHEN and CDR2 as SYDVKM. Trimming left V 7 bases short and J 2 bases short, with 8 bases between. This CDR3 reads CASKRRNTEAFF. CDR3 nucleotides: TGTGCCAGCAAACGTCGCAACACTGAAGCTTTCTTT.

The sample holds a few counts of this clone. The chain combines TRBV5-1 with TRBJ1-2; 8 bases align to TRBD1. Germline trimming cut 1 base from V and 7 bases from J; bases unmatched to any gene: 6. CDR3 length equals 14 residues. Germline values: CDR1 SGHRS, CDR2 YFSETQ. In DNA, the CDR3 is TGCGCCAGCAGCTTGCGGGGGACAGGTGGTGGCTACACCTTC. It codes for CASSLRGTGGGYTF. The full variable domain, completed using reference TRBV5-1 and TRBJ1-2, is KAGVTQTPRYLIKTRGQQVTLSCSPISGHRSVSWYQQTPGQGLQFLFEYFSETQRNKGNFPGRFSGRQFSNSRSEMNVSTLELGDSALYLCASSLRGTGGGYTFGSGTRLTVV.

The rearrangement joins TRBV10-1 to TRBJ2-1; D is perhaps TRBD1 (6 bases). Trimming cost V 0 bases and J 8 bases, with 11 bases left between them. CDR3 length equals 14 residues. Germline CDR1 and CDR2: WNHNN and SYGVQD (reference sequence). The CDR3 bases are TGCGCCAGCAGTGAGTCCGCAGGGGACCATGAGCAGTTCTTC. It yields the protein CASSESAGDHEQFF.

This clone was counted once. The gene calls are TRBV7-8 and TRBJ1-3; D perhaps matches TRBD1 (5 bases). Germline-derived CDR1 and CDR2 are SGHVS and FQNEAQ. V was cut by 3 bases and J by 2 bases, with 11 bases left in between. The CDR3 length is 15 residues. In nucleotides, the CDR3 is TGTGCCAGCAGCTTTGACCCGGGGGCTGGAAACACCATATATTTT. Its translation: CASSFDPGAGNTIYF.

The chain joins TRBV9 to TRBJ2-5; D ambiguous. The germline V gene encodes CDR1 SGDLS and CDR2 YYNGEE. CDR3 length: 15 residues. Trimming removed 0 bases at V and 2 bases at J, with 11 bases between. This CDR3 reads CASSVGGLGQETQYF. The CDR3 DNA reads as TGTGCCAGCAGCGTAGGGGGATTGGGTCAAGAGACCCAGTACTTC.

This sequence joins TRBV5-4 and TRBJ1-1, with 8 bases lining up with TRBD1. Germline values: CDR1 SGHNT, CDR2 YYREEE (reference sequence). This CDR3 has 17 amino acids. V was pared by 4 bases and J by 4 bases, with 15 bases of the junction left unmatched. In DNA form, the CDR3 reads TGTGCCAGCAGCGTGGGACAGGAAATAAAGGTGGTCACTGAAGCTTTCTTT. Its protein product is CASSVGQEIKVVTEAFF.

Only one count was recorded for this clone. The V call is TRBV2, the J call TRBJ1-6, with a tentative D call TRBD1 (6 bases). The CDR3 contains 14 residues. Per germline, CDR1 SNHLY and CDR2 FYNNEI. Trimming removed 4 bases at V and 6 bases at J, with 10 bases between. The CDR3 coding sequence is TGTGCCAGCAGTGCACAACAGGGTAATTCACCCCTCCACTTT. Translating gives CASSAQQGNSPLHF.

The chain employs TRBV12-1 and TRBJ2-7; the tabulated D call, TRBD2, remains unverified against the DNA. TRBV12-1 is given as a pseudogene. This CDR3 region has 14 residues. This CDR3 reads CASSFLREGHEQYF. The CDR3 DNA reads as TGTGCCAGCAGCTTTCTGCGGGAGGGCCACGAGCAGTACTTC.

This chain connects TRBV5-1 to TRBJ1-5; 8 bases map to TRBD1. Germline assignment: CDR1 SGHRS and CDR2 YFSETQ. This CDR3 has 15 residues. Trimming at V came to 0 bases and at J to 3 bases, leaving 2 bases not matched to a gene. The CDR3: CASSLGGQVNQPQHF. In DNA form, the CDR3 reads TGCGCCAGCAGCTTGGGGGGACAGGTCAATCAGCCCCAGCATTTT.

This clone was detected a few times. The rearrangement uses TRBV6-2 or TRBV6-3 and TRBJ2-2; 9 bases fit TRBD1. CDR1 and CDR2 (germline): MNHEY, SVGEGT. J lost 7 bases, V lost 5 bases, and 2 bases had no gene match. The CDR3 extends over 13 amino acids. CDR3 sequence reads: CASSRQGVGELFF. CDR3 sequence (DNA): TGTGCCAGCAGTCGACAGGGGGTCGGGGAGCTGTTTTTT.

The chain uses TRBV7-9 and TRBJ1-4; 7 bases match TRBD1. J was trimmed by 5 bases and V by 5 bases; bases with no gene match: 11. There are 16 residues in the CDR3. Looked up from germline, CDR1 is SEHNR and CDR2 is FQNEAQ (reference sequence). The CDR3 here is CASSLGTVELNEKLFF. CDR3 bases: TGTGCCAGCAGCCTAGGGACAGTGGAGTTGAATGAAAAACTGTTTTTT.

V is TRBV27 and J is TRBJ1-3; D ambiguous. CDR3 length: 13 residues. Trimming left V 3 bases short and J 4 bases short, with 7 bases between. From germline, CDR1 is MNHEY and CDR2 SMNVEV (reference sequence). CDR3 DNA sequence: TGTGCCAGCAGTTTCAGGATGGGAAACACCATATATTTT. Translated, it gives CASSFRMGNTIYF.

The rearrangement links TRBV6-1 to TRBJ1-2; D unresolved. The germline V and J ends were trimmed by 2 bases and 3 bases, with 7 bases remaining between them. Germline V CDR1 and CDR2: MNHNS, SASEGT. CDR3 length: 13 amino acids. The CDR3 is CASSEHRDYGYTF. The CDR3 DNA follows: TGTGCCAGCAGTGAACACAGAGACTATGGCTACACCTTC.

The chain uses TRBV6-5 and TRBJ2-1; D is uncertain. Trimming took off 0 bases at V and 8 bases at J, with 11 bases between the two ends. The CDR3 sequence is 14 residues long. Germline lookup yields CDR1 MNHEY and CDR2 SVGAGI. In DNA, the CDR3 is TGTGCCAGCAGTTACTCCCCTTCTAGGGATGAGCAGTTCTTC. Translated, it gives CASSYSPSRDEQFF.

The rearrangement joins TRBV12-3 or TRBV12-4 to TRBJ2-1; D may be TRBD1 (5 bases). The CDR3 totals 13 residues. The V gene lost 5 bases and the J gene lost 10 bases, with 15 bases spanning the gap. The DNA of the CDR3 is TGTGCCAGCAGTCAACAGGTAGTCGGGGAGCAGTTCTTC. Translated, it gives CASSQQVVGEQFF.

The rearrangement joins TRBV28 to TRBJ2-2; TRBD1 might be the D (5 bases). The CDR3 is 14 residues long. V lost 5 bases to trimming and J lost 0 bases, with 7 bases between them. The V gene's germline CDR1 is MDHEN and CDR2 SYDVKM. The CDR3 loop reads CASSEQANTGELFF. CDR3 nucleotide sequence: TGTGCCAGCAGTGAACAGGCGAACACCGGGGAGCTGTTTTTT. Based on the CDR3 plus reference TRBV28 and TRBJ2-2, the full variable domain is DVKVTQSSRYLVKRTGEKVFLECVQDMDHENMFWYRQDPGLGLRLIYFSYDVKMKEKGDIPEGYSVSREKKERFSLILESASTNQTSMYLCASSEQANTGELFFGEGSRLTVL.

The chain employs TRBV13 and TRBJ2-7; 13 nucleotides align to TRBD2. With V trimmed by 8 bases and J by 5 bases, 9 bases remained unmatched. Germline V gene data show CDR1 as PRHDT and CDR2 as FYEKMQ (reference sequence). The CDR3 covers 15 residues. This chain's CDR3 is CASHLRLAGGDEQYF. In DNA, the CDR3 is TGTGCCAGCCACCTGAGACTAGCGGGAGGCGACGAGCAGTACTTC.

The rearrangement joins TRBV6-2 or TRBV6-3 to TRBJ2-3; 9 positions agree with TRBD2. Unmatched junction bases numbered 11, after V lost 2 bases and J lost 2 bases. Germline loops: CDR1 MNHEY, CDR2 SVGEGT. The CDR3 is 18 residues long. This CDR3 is CASSYDPSSGVHTDTQYF. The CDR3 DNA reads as TGTGCCAGCAGTTACGACCCTTCTAGCGGGGTTCACACAGATACGCAGTATTTT.

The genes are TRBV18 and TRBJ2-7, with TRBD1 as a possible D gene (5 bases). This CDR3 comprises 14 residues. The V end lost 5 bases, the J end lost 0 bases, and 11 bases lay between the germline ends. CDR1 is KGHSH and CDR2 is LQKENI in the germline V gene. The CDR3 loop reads CASSTRQSSYEQYF. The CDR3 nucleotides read TGTGCCAGCTCAACCAGACAGAGCTCCTACGAGCAGTACTTC.